This TCR beta chain was captured by sequencing in a study of OX40 agonist ivuxolimab in advanced cancers. Trimming shortened V by 6 bases and J by 4 bases, and 9 bases separated the two germline ends. In germline, CDR1 is MNHEY, CDR2 SVGAGI. CDR3 length equals 12 residues. Sequencing used immunoSEQ multiplex PCR; TCRdb keeps in-frame clones, though not all of them. The sample lists tens of thousands of clones, around nine tenths occurring once. Source: CD4+ or CD8+ T cells sorted from blood, taken in a trial of the OX40 agonist ivuxolimab. The receptor comes from an adult with an advanced solid tumor such as melanoma, head and neck, liver or kidney cancer. The rearrangement links TRBV6-5 to TRBJ1-2; D is possibly TRBD1 (5 bases). The CDR3 DNA sequence: TGTGCCAGCAGAGACAGTAGCTATGGCTACACCTTC. This codes for CASRDSSYGYTF.